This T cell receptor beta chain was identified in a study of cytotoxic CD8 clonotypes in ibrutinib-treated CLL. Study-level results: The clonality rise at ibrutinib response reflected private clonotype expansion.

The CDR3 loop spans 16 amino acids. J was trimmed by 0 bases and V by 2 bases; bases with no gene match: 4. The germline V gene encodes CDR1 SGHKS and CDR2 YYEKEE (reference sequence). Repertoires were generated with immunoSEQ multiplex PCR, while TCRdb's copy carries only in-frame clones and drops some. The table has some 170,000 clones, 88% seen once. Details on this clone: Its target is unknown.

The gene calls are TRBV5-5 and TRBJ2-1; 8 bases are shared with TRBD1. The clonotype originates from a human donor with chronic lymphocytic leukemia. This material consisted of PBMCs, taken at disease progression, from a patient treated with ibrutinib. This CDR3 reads CASSFRTGTSYNEQFF. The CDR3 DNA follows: TGTGCCAGCAGCTTCCGGACAGGGACCTCCTACAATGAGCAGTTCTTC.